This TCR beta chain comes out of a study of response to subunit inactivated influenza vaccine. Overall study results and limits: With each seasonal influenza vaccination, the authors suggested, few new T cells are recruited.

MiXCR, applied by TCRdb to the RT-PCR reads, yields one record per CDR3 protein. The table has roughly 630,000 distinct CDR3 sequences, less than 15% seen once. This clonotype was counted at least ten times. The antigen remains undetermined. The specimen was PBMCs from blood, collected roughly 2 weeks before vaccination. The clonotype originates from a man over 45 who received an inactivated influenza vaccine.

The CDR3 spells CASTLQGAPGPQHF. CDR3 DNA sequence: TGTGCCAGCACCTTACAGGGGGCGCCTGGGCCCCAGCATTTT. This chain uses TRBV12-3 or TRBV12-4 with TRBJ1-5; 9 nucleotides line up with TRBD1. The CDR3 extends over 14 amino acids. J gave up 9 bases and V 7 bases, and 10 bases lay outside the gene matches.